Reported below is one TCR beta chain. Its antigen remains unknown. This specimen belongs to a study of shared clonotypes between healthy human individuals. Broader study findings: Clonotype sharing among donors was expected to depend on sequencing depth. It was only blood that was sampled, and tissue repertoires likely differ.

From germline, CDR1 is KGHSH and CDR2 LQKENI. Trimming removed 5 bases from V and 8 bases from J; junction bases left unmatched: 5. The CDR3 is 13 amino acids. TCRdb's copy holds only in-frame clones and misses some; the assay was immunoSEQ multiplex PCR. The sample holds about 2.4 million clones, approximately 93% seen once. The sequencing input was naive CD4+ T cells from PBMCs. Noted subset: CD45RA+ positively selected. The rearrangement links TRBV18 to TRBJ2-1; 8 nucleotides align to TRBD1. The clonotype was recovered from a man between 18 and 35 years old in good health. Some clones in this sample may be carry-over from other donors' samples. This CDR3 reads CASSATTGDEQFF. The CDR3 DNA reads TGTGCCAGCTCAGCGACGACAGGGGATGAGCAGTTCTTC.